The clone carrying this T cell receptor (beta chain) occurred a few times. Its cognate antigen is unknown. This entry belongs to a study of T cell repertoires in cytomegalovirus infection. The CDR3 sequence is 15 residues long. V was shortened by 0 bases and J by 3 bases, with 12 bases between the two germline ends. Germline V gene data show CDR1 as MNHEY and CDR2 as SVGAGI. TCRdb re-derived calls from the reads in MiXCR, one entry per CDR3 protein. The sample lists more than 110,000 distinct CDR3 sequences, approximately 30% occurring once. Study results and limitations: Identification of carriers of CMV plus the relevant HLA was performed using cumulative public TCR beta family frequency.

Material: CD8+ T cells from cultured PBMCs, obtained from culture after CMV antigen stimulation. This chain uses TRBV6-5 with TRBJ2-7, with D hard to call. This receptor was taken from a human donor in good health (CMV status not recorded). Some clones in this sample may be carry-over from other donors' samples. CDR3 nucleotide sequence: TGTGCCAGCAGTTACTCTTTTGAGCAGGACTACGAGCAGTACTTC. This gives the protein CASSYSFEQDYEQYF.